The 6 T cell receptor beta chains in this list originate from one sample, sequenced in a study of blood T cell repertoires in COVID-19. TCRdb's table, derived via immunoSEQ multiplex PCR, lists solely in-frame clones and lacks some. The table shows 200,000 to 250,000 clones, with 75% to 90% occurring only once. The sequenced material came from PBMCs or T cells enriched from blood (not recorded which). Receptors were obtained from a woman aged 18-35 years in a cohort exposed to, infected with or recovered from COVID-19 (not recorded which).

DNA for the CDR3: TGTGCCAGCAGTCTAGGACAGGGAATATACAATGAGCAGTTCTTC. Protein sequence: CASSLGQGIYNEQFF. The chain has TRBV27 and TRBJ2-1; 8 bases are shared with TRBD1. V was pared by 5 bases and J by 4 bases, with 7 bases of the junction left unmatched. This CDR3 spans 15 amino acids. The germline V gene encodes CDR1 MNHEY and CDR2 SMNVEV (reference sequence).

The chain employs TRBV18 and TRBJ1-3; D not resolved. There are 14 residues in the CDR3. V lost 1 base and J lost 1, with 5 bases in between. Per germline, CDR1 KGHSH and CDR2 LQKENI. The CDR3 bases are TGTGCCAGCTCACCACGGCAGTCTGGAAACACCATATATTTT. This translates into CASSPRQSGNTIYF.

This clone showed up just once. This chain joins TRBV5-5 and TRBJ2-7, with a weak D call TRBD1 (6 bases). Germline CDR1 and CDR2: SGHKS and YYEKEE (reference sequence). CDR3 length: 15 amino acids. V was shortened by 0 bases and J by 4 bases, with 14 bases between the two germline ends. CDR3 DNA sequence: TGTGCCAGCAGCTTGGCCGCAGGGGCAGGTTACGAGCAGTACTTC. Translated: CASSLAAGAGYEQYF.

This clone has a handful of counts. V gene TRBV6-2 or TRBV6-3 combines with J gene TRBJ2-1; tentative D call: TRBD2 (7 bases). The length of the CDR3 is 16 residues. Trimming took off 2 bases at V and 5 bases at J, with 16 bases between the two ends. Germline lookup yields CDR1 MNHEY and CDR2 SVGEGT. CDR3 in amino acids: CASSYRGSGTHNEQFF. CDR3 nucleotide sequence: TGTGCCAGCAGTTACAGGGGGAGCGGGACCCACAATGAGCAGTTCTTC.

Comments on this clone: The germline gene is not matched at one end of the junction; a read error may be the cause. The rearrangement joins TRBV10-2 to TRBJ2-5; 9 bases align to TRBD1. The CDR3 contains 16 residues. Germline CDR1 is WSHSY and CDR2 is SAAADI. The CDR3 here is CASSEPGTGRREAQYF. The CDR3 DNA reads as TGCGCCAGCAGTGAACCCGGGACAGGGAGAAGAGAGGCCCAGTACTTC.

Note on this clone: The junction does not match germline at one end; this may be a read error. CDR3 region: CASSATRTSGRAHF. As DNA, the CDR3 is TGTGCCAGCAGCGCGACCCGGACTAGCGGGAGGGCTCACTTC. V and J are TRBV3-1 (or the pseudogene TRBV3-2) and TRBJ2-5, with 15 positions matching TRBD2. The CDR3 covers 14 residues. Germline CDR1 LGHDT, CDR2 YNNKEL (reference sequence).